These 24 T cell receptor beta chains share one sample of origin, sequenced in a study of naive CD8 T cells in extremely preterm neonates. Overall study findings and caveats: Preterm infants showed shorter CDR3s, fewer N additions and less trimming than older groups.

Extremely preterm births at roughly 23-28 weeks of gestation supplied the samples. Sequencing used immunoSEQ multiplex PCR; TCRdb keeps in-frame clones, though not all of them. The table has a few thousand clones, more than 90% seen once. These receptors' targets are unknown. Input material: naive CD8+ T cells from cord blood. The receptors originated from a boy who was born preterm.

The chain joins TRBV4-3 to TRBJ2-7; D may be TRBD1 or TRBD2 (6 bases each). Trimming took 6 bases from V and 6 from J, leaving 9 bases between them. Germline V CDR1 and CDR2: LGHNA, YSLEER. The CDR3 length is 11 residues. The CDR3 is CASSGGREQYF. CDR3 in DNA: TGCGCCAGCAGTGGGGGGCGCGAGCAGTACTTC.

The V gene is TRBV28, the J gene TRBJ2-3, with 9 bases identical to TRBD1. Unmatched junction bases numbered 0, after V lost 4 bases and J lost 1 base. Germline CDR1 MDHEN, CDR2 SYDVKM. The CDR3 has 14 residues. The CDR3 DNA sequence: TGTGCCAGCAGTTGGGACAGGGGCACAGATACGCAGTATTTT. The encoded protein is CASSWDRGTDTQYF.

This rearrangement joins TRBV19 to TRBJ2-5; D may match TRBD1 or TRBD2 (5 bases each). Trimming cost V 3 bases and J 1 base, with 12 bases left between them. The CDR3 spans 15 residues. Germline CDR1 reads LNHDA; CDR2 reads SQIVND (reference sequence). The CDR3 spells CASSMDFRAQETQYF. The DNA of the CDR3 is TGTGCCAGTAGTATGGACTTCAGGGCCCAAGAGACCCAGTACTTC.

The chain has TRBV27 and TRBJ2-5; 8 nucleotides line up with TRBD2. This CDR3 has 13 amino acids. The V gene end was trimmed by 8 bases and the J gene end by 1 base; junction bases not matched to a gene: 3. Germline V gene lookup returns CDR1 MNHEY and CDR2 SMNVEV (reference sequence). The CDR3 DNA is TGTGCCAGCCGAACTAGCGGCCAAGAGACCCAGTACTTC. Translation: CASRTSGQETQYF.

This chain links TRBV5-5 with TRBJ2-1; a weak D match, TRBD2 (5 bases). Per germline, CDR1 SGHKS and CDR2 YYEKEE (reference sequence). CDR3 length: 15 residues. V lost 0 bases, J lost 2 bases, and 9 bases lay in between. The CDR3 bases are TGTGCCAGCAGCTTGGTTAGCGCTCCCTACAATGAGCAGTTCTTC. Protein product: CASSLVSAPYNEQFF. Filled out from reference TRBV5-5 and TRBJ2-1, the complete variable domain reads DAGVTQSPTHLIKTRGQQVTLRCSPISGHKSVSWYQQVLGQGPQFIFQYYEKEERGRGNFPDRFSARQFPNYSSELNVNALLLGDSALYLCASSLVSAPYNEQFFGPGTRLTVL.

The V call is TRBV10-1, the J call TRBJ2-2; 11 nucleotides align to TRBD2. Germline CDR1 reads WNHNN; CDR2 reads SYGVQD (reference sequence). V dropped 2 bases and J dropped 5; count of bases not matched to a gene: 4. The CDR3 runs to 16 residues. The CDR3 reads CASSEGLAGRTGELFF. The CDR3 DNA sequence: TGCGCCAGCAGTGAGGGACTAGCGGGTCGTACCGGGGAGCTGTTTTTT.

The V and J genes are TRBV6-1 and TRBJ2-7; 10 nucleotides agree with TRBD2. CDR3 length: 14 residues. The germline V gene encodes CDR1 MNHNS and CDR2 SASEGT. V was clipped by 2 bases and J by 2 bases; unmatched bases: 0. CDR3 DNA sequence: TGTGCCAGCAGTGAAAGCGGGAGGGCCTACGAGCAGTACTTC. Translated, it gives CASSESGRAYEQYF.

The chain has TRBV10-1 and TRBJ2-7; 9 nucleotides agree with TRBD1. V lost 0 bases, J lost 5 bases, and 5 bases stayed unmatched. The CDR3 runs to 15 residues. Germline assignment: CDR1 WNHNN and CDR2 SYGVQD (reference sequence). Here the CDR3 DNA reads TGCGCCAGCAGTGAGTCGATTACAGGGGGCAACGAGCAGTACTTC. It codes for CASSESITGGNEQYF.

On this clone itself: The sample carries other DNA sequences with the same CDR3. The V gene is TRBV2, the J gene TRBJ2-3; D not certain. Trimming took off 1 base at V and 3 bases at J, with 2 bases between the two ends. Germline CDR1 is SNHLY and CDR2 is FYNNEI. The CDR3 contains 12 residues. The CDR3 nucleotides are TGTGCCAGCAGTGAAGGGACAGATACGCAGTATTTT. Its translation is CASSEGTDTQYF.

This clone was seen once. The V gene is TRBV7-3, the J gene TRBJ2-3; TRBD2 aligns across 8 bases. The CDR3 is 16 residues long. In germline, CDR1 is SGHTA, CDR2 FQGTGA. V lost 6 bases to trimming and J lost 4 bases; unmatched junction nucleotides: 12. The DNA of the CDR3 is TGTGCCAGCAGTTCGACCCCCGGACTAGCCCCAGATACGCAGTATTTT. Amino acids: CASSSTPGLAPDTQYF.

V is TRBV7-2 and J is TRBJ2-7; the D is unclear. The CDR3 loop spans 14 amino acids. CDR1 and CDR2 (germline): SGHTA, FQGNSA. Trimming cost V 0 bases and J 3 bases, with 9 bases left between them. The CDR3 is CASSLAGPYYEQYF. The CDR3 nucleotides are TGTGCCAGCAGCTTAGCGGGTCCTTACTACGAGCAGTACTTC. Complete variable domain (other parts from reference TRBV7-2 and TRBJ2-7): GAGVSQSPSNKVTEKGKDVELRCDPISGHTALYWYRQSLGQGLEFLIYFQGNSAPDKSGLPSDRFSAERTGGSVSTLTIQRTQQEDSAVYLCASSLAGPYYEQYFGPGTRLTVT.

As DNA, the CDR3 is TGTGCCAGCAGTGAAGTAGCGGGAGGTTACACCGGGGAGCTGTTTTTT. Protein product: CASSEVAGGYTGELFF. The rearrangement links TRBV2 to TRBJ2-2, with 10 bases aligning to TRBD2. Germline V gene lookup returns CDR1 SNHLY and CDR2 FYNNEI. Trimming cost V 1 base and J 3 bases; bases outside gene matches: 2. The CDR3 length is 16 residues.

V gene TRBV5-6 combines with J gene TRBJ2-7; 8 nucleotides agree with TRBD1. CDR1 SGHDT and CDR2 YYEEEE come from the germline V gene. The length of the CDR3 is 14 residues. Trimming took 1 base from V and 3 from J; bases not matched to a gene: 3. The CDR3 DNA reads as TGTGCCAGCAGCTTGCAGGGGGCGTACTACGAGCAGTACTTC. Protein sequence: CASSLQGAYYEQYF.

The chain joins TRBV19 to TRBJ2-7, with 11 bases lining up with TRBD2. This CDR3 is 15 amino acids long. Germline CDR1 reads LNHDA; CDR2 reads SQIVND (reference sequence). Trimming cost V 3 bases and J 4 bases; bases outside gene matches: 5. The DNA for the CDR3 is TGTGCCAGTAGTATTTCTAGCGGGAGGAGATACGAGCAGTACTTC. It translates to CASSISSGRRYEQYF.

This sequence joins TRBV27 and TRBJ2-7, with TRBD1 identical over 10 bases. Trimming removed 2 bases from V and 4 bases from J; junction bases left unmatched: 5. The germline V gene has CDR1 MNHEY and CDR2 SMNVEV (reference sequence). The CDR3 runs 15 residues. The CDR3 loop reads CASSLLRDRGYEQYF. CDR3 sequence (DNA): TGTGCCAGCAGTTTACTCCGGGACAGGGGTTACGAGCAGTACTTC.

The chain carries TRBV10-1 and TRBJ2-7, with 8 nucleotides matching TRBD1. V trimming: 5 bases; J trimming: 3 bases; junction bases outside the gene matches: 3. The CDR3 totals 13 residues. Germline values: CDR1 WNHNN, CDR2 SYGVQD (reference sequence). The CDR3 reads CASSQTGGYEQYF. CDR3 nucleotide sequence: TGCGCCAGCAGTCAAACAGGGGGCTACGAGCAGTACTTC.

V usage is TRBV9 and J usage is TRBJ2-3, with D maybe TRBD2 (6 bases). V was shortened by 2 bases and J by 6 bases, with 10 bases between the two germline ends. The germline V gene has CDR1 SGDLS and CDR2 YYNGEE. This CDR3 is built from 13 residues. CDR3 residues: CASSVKEGDTQYF. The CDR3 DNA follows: TGTGCCAGCAGCGTTAAGGAGGGGGATACGCAGTATTTT. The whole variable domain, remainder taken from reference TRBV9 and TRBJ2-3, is DSGVTQTPKHLITATGQRVTLRCSPRSGDLSVYWYQQSLDQGLQFLIQYYNGEERAKGNILERFSAQQFPDLHSELNLSSLELGDSALYFCASSVKEGDTQYFGPGTRLTVL.

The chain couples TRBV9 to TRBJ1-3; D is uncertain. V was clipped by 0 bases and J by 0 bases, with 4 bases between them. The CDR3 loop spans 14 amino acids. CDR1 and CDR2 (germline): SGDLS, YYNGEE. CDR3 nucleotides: TGTGCCAGCAGCGTAGGAGACTCTGGAAACACCATATATTTT. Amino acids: CASSVGDSGNTIYF. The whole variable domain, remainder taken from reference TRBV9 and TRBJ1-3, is DSGVTQTPKHLITATGQRVTLRCSPRSGDLSVYWYQQSLDQGLQFLIQYYNGEERAKGNILERFSAQQFPDLHSELNLSSLELGDSALYFCASSVGDSGNTIYFGEGSWLTVV.

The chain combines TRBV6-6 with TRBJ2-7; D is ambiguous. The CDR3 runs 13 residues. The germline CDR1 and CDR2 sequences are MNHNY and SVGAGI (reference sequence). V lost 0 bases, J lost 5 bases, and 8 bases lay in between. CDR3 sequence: CASSYSSEHEQYF. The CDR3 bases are TGTGCCAGCAGTTACTCGAGCGAGCACGAGCAGTACTTC.

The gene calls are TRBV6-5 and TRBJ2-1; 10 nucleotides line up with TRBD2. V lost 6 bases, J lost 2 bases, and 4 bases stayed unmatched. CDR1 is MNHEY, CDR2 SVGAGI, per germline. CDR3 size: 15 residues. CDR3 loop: CASRPGLAAYNEQFF. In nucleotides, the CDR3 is TGTGCCAGCAGACCCGGACTAGCGGCCTACAATGAGCAGTTCTTC.

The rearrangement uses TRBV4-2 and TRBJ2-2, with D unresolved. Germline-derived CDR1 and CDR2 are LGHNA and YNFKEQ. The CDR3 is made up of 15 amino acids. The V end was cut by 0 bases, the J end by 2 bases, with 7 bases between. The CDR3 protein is CASSQEAYNTGELFF. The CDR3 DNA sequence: TGTGCCAGCAGCCAAGAGGCCTACAACACCGGGGAGCTGTTTTTT.

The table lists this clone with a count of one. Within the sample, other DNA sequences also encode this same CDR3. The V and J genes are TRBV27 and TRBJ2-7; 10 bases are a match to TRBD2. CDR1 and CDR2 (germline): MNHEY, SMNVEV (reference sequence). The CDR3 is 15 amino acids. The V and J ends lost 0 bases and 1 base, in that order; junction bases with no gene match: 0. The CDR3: CASSLSTSGSYEQYF. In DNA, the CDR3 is TGTGCCAGCAGTTTATCGACTAGCGGGTCCTACGAGCAGTACTTC.

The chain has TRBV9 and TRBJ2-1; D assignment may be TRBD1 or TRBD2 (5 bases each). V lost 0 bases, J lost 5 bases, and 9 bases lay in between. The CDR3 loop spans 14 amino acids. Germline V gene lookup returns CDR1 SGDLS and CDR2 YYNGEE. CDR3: CASSVGGVNNEQFF. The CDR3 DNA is TGTGCCAGCAGCGTAGGAGGGGTGAACAATGAGCAGTTCTTC. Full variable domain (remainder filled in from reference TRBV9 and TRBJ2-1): DSGVTQTPKHLITATGQRVTLRCSPRSGDLSVYWYQQSLDQGLQFLIQYYNGEERAKGNILERFSAQQFPDLHSELNLSSLELGDSALYFCASSVGGVNNEQFFGPGTRLTVL.

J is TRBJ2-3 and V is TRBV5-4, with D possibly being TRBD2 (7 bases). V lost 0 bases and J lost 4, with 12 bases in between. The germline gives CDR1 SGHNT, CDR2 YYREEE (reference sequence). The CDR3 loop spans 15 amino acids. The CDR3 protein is CASSLEGGAADTQYF. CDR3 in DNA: TGTGCCAGCAGCTTGGAGGGGGGGGCGGCAGATACGCAGTATTTT. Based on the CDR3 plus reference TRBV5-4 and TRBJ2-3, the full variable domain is ETGVTQSPTHLIKTRGQQVTLRCSSQSGHNTVSWYQQALGQGPQFIFQYYREEENGRGNFPPRFSGLQFPNYSSELNVNALELDDSALYLCASSLEGGAADTQYFGPGTRLTVL.